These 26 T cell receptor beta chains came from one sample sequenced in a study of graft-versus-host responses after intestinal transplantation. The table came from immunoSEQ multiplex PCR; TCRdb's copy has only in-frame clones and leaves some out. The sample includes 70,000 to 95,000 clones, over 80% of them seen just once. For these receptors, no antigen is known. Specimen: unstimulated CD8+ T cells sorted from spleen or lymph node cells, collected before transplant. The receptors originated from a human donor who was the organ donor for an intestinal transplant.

The CDR3 DNA is TGTGCCAGCAGCTACCCGGGGGGAGCTTACGAGCAGTACTTC. Encoded protein: CASSYPGGAYEQYF. The genes are TRBV7-4 and TRBJ2-7; 7 nucleotides align to TRBD2. The CDR3 runs 14 residues. J lost 4 bases, V lost 4 bases, and 7 bases had no gene match. Germline V gives CDR1 SGHVT, CDR2 SQSDAQ.

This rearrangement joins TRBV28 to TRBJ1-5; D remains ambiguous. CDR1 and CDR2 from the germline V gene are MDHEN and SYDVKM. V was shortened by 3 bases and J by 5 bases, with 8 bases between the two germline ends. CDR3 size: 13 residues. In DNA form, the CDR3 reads TGTGCCAGCAGTTTCCGTTCAGATCAGCCCCAGCATTTT. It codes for CASSFRSDQPQHF.

CDR3 DNA: TGTGCCAGCAGGCGGGACGCGTCCCCCTACGAGCAGTACTTC. Its translation: CASRRDASPYEQYF. V gene TRBV13 combines with J gene TRBJ2-7; weak D call: TRBD2 (6 bases). CDR1 and CDR2 from the germline V gene are PRHDT and FYEKMQ (reference sequence). With 6 bases removed from V and 2 bases from J, the gap between germline ends came to 14 bases. The CDR3 totals 14 residues.

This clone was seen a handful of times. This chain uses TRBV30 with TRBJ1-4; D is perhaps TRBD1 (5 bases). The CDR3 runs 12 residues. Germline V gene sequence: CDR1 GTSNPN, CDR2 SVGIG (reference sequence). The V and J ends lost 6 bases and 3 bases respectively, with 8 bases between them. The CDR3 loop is CACDSPNEKLFF. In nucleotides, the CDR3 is TGTGCCTGTGACAGTCCTAATGAAAAACTGTTTTTT.

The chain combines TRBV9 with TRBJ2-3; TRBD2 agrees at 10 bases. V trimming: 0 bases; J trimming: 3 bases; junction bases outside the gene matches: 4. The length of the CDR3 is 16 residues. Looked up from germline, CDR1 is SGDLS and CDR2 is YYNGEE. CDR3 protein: CASSVGLAGATDTQYF. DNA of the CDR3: TGTGCCAGCAGCGTAGGCCTAGCGGGGGCTACAGATACGCAGTATTTT.

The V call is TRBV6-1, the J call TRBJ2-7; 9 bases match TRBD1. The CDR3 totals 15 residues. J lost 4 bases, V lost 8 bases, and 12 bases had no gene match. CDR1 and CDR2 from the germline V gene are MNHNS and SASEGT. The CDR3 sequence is CASLRFRDREYEQYF. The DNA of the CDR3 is TGTGCCAGCCTAAGGTTCCGGGACAGGGAATACGAGCAGTACTTC.

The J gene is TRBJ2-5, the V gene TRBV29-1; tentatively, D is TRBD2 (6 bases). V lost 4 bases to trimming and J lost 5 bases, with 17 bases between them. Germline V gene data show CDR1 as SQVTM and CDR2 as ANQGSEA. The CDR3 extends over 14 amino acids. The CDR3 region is CSVAFRGTGETQYF. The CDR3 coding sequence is TGCAGCGTTGCGTTTCGCGGGACGGGGGAGACCCAGTACTTC.

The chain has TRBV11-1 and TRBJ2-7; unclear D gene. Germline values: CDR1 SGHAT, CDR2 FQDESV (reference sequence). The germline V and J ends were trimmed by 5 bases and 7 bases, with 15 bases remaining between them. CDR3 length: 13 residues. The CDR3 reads CASSELPTMEQYF. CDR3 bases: TGTGCCAGCAGCGAGCTGCCCACGATGGAGCAGTACTTC.

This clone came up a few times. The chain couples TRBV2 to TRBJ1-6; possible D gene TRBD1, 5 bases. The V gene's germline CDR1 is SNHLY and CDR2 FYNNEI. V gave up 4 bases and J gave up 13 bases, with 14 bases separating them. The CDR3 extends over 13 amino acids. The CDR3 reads CASSAQASGPLHF. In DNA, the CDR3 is TGTGCCAGCAGTGCACAGGCGTCTGGCCCCCTCCACTTT.

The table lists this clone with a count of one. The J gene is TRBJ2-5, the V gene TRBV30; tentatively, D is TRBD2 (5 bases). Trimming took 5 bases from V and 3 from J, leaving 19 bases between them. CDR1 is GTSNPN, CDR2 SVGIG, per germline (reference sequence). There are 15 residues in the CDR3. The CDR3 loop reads CAWPPGVGVKETQYF. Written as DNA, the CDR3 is TGTGCCTGGCCCCCTGGTGTGGGAGTCAAAGAGACCCAGTACTTC. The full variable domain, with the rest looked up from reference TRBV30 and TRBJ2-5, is SQTIHQWPATLVQPVGSPLSLECTVEGTSNPNLYWYRQAAGRGLQLLFYSVGIGQISSEVPQNLSASRPQDRQFILSSKKLLLSDSGFYLCAWPPGVGVKETQYFGPGTRLLVL.

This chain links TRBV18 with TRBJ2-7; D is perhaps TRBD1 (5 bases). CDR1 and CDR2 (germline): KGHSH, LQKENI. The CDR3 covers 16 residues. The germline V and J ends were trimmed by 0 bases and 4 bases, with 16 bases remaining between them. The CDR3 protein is CASSPPERGRVYEQYF. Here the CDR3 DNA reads TGTGCCAGCTCACCACCGGAAAGGGGCAGGGTTTACGAGCAGTACTTC.

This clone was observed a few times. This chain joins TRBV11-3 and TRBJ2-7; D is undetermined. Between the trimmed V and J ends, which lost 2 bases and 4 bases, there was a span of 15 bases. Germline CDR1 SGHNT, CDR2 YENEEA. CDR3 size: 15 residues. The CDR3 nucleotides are TGTGCCAGCAGCTTACTAGGTCGGCAGCTATACGAGCAGTACTTC. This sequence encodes CASSLLGRQLYEQYF.

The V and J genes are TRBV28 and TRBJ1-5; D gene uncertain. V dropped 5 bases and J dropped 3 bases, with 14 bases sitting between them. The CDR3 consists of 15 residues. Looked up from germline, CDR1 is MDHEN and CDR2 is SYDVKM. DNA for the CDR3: TGTGCCAGCAGTCGCCCGCGGGGTACCAATCAGCCCCAGCATTTT. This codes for CASSRPRGTNQPQHF.

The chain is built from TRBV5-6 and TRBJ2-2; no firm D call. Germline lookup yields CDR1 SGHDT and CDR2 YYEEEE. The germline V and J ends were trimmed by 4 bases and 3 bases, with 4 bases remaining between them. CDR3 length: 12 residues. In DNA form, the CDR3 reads TGTGCCAGCAGCCCCGACACCGGGGAGCTGTTTTTT. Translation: CASSPDTGELFF.

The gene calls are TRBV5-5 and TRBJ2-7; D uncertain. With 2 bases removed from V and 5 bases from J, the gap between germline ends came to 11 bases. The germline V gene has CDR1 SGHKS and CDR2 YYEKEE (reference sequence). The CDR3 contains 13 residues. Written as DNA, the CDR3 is TGTGCCAGCAGCTTCTCGGGTCCTGACGAGCAGTACTTC. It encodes CASSFSGPDEQYF.

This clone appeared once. The CDR3 here is CASSPLGLGDMPGDTQYF. DNA of the CDR3: TGTGCCAGCAGTCCGTTGGGGTTAGGGGACATGCCAGGGGATACGCAGTATTTT. The chain couples TRBV28 to TRBJ2-3, with D tentatively TRBD1 (6 bases). Germline values: CDR1 MDHEN, CDR2 SYDVKM. This CDR3 has 18 amino acids. V was shortened by 5 bases and J by 6 bases, with 27 bases between the two germline ends.

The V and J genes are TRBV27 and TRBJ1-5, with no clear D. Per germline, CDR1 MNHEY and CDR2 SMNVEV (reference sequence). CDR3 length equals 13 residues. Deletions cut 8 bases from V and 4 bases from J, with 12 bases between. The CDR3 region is CASSRGSNQPQHF. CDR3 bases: TGTGCCAGCTCCCGGGGTTCTAATCAGCCCCAGCATTTT.

In DNA, the CDR3 is TGTGCCAGCAGTTTATCCGGGGAGACCCAGTACTTC. Translating gives CASSLSGETQYF. The rearrangement uses TRBV27 and TRBJ2-5; D unresolved. Trimming took off 0 bases at V and 5 bases at J, with 4 bases between the two ends. Germline V gene lookup returns CDR1 MNHEY and CDR2 SMNVEV (reference sequence). CDR3 length equals 12 residues.

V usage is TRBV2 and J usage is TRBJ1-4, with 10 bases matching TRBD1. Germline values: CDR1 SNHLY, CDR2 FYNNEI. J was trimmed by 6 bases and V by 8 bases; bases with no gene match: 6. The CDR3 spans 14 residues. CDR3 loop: CASGRQGADEKLFF. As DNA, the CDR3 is TGTGCCAGCGGAAGACAGGGGGCGGATGAAAAACTGTTTTTT.

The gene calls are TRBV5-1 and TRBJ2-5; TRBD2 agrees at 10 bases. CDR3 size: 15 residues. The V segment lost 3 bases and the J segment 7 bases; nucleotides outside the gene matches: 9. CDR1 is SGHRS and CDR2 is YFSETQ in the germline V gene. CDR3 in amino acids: CASSSPRGLARTQYF. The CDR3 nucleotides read TGCGCCAGCAGCTCCCCTAGGGGACTAGCGAGGACCCAGTACTTC. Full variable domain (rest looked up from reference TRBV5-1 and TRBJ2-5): KAGVTQTPRYLIKTRGQQVTLSCSPISGHRSVSWYQQTPGQGLQFLFEYFSETQRNKGNFPGRFSGRQFSNSRSEMNVSTLELGDSALYLCASSSPRGLARTQYFGPGTRLLVL.

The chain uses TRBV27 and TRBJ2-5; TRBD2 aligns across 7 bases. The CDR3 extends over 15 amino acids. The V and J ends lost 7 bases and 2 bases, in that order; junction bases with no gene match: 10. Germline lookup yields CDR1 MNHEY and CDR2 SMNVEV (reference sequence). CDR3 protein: CASTHVGGSQETQYF. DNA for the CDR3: TGTGCCAGCACCCATGTGGGGGGGTCGCAAGAGACCCAGTACTTC.

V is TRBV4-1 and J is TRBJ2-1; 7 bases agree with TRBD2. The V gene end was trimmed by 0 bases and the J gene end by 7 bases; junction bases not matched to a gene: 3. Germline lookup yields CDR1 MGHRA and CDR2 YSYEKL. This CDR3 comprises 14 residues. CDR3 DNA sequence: TGCGCCAGCAGCCAAGAGCCTAGCGGAAATGAGCAGTTCTTC. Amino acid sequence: CASSQEPSGNEQFF.

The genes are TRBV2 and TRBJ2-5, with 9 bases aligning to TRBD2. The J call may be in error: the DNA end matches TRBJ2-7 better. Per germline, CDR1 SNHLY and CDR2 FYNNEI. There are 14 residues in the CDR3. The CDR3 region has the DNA TGTGCCAGCAACGGAGCGGGGGGCTCCTACGAGCAGTACTTC. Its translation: CASNGAGGSYEQYF.

CDR3 residues: CASSSLVGRGGRWADTQYF. CDR3 DNA sequence: TGTGCCAGCAGCTCCCTAGTGGGGCGGGGGGGCCGTTGGGCAGATACGCAGTATTTT. This chain links TRBV5-8 with TRBJ2-3, with 9 bases matching TRBD2. The CDR3 has 19 residues. Germline V gene lookup returns CDR1 SGHTS and CDR2 YDEGEE. V dropped 3 bases and J dropped 4; count of bases not matched to a gene: 18.

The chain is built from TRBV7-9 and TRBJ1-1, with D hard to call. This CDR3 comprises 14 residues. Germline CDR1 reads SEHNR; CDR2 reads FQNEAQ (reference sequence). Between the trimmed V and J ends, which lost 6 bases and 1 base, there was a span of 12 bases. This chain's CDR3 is CASRGLNRNTEAFF. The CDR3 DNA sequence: TGTGCCAGCAGAGGACTTAACAGGAACACTGAAGCTTTCTTT.

The CDR3 coding sequence is TGTGCCAGCAGCCACACAGGGGACTATGGCTACACCTTC. Residues: CASSHTGDYGYTF. This rearrangement joins TRBV5-6 to TRBJ1-2; 7 positions agree with TRBD1. CDR3 size: 13 residues. Germline V gene lookup returns CDR1 SGHDT and CDR2 YYEEEE. With V trimmed by 4 bases and J by 3 bases, 3 bases remained unmatched.